One and the same sample provided the 6 T cell receptor beta chains below, sequenced in a study of T cell repertoires in cytomegalovirus infection. TCRdb used MiXCR to reprocess the reads, holding one entry per CDR3 protein. This table has hundreds of thousands of distinct CDR3 sequences, approximately 30% appearing once. What these receptors recognize is not known. This specimen consisted of cultured CD8+ T cells from PBMCs, obtained from culture after CMV antigen stimulation. The receptors originated from a human donor in good health (CMV status not recorded). Some clones in this sample may be carry-over from other donors' samples.

The rearrangement links TRBV19 to TRBJ2-1; 8 bases align to TRBD2. V trimming: 5 bases; J trimming: 3 bases; junction bases outside the gene matches: 6. CDR1 and CDR2 (germline): LNHDA, SQIVND (reference sequence). The CDR3 totals 15 residues. The CDR3 region is CASSVGGAVYNEQFF. The CDR3 coding sequence is TGTGCCAGTAGTGTCGGGGGGGCCGTCTACAATGAGCAGTTCTTC.

The chain combines TRBV19 with TRBJ2-3; 7 bases align to TRBD1. In germline, CDR1 is LNHDA, CDR2 SQIVND (reference sequence). This CDR3 contains 15 residues. With 1 base clipped from V and 4 bases from J, the junction kept 5 bases outside the gene matches. DNA of the CDR3: TGTGCCAGTAGTATAGTAGACAGGGTGGCAGATACGCAGTATTTT. Translating gives CASSIVDRVADTQYF.

This clonotype was counted at least ten times. V is TRBV7-6 and J is TRBJ1-2; the D is unclear. Germline V lookup: CDR1 SGHVS, CDR2 FNYEAQ. Trimming pared 5 bases from V and 0 bases from J, leaving 7 bases between. This CDR3 has 13 residues. The CDR3 DNA reads as TGTGCCAGCAGCCATTGGGCTAACTATGGCTACACCTTC. Residues: CASSHWANYGYTF.

The V and J genes are TRBV7-8 and TRBJ1-2; unclear D gene. The germline CDR1 and CDR2 sequences are SGHVS and FQNEAQ. The ends were cut back, 5 bases at V and 3 bases at J, with 19 bases in the middle. The CDR3 runs 16 residues. The CDR3 spells CASSRPRGFGDYGYTF. The CDR3, as DNA: TGTGCCAGCAGCAGACCTCGGGGTTTCGGGGACTATGGCTACACCTTC.

This clonotype has a handful of counts. CDR3 region: CASSSIGFREKLFF. CDR3 coding DNA: TGTGCCAGCAGCTCGATAGGGTTTCGGGAAAAACTGTTTTTT. The genes are TRBV11-2 and TRBJ1-4; D is uncertain. Germline V gene lookup returns CDR1 SGHAT and CDR2 FQNNGV. Trimming left V 4 bases short and J 8 bases short, with 14 bases between. The CDR3 spans 14 residues.

The rearrangement uses TRBV27 and TRBJ2-5; D gene ambiguous. The germline V gene encodes CDR1 MNHEY and CDR2 SMNVEV (reference sequence). The CDR3 extends over 13 amino acids. Trimming removed 9 bases from V and 1 base from J, with 12 bases in between. DNA for the CDR3: TGTGCCAGAAGTCGTGAAGGCCAAGAGACCCAGTACTTC. Translation gives CARSREGQETQYF.